This T cell receptor beta chain was identified during a study of T cells in Graves' hyperthyroidism and ophthalmopathy. Template material for amplifying TCR beta CDR3 regions consisted of RNA transcripts. RT-PCR in the first round (using the HTBI primer set) targeted the TCR CDR3. TCRdb ran MiXCR on the multiplex PCR reads and lists one entry per CDR3 protein. The repertoire holds 350,000 to 400,000 distinct CDR3 sequences, with 19% as singletons. Patients aged 18 to 65 had newly diagnosed hyperthyroidism that had lasted under 2 months. The receptor comes from a woman aged 18-29 years with Graves' hyperthyroidism. Sequencing was carried out using blood.

The CDR3 region has the DNA TGCAGTGCTAGAGCCGTAGGCGTCGGGAAATATACGCAGTATTTT. Residues: CSARAVGVGKYTQYF. The chain is built from TRBV20-1 and TRBJ2-3; D may be TRBD2 (5 bases). The CDR3 covers 15 residues. Between the trimmed V and J ends, which lost 1 base and 7 bases, there was a span of 18 bases. The germline V gene encodes CDR1 DFQATT and CDR2 SNEGSKA (reference sequence).